The clone carrying this T cell receptor (beta chain) appeared once. Its antigen remains unknown. This specimen comes from a study of PD-1 blockade in mismatch repair-deficient tumors. The wider study: All were previously treated, progressing patients with around eleven mismatch repair-deficient cancer types. Whole-study results and caveats: Tumor-resident clones, often absent from pretreatment blood, expanded after pembrolizumab and then contracted.

Germline-derived CDR1 and CDR2 are MDHEN and SYDVKM. The CDR3 contains 17 residues. J gave up 9 bases and V 2 bases, and 11 bases lay outside the gene matches. Profiling relied on immunoSEQ multiplex PCR, and the TCRdb table lists in-frame clones only, not all of them. The sample lists more than 15,000 clones, 65% to 85% occurring once. All patients were mismatch repair deficient, assessed by either PCR or immunohistochemistry. TCR sequencing covered three patients who responded to pembrolizumab. The chain is built from TRBV28 and TRBJ2-1; 12 positions match TRBD2. Sequenced here: PBMCs, sampled 4 weeks after starting pembrolizumab. The clonotype originates from an adult with mismatch repair-deficient cancer. CDR3 in amino acids: CASSLGASSGRGGEQFF. The DNA of the CDR3 is TGTGCCAGCAGTTTAGGGGCCTCTAGCGGGAGGGGGGGTGAGCAGTTCTTC. The entire variable domain, with the rest obtained from reference TRBV28 and TRBJ2-1, is as follows: DVKVTQSSRYLVKRTGEKVFLECVQDMDHENMFWYRQDPGLGLRLIYFSYDVKMKEKGDIPEGYSVSREKKERFSLILESASTNQTSMYLCASSLGASSGRGGEQFFGPGTRLTVL.